One and the same sample provided the 13 T cell receptor beta chains below, sequenced in a study of cytomegalovirus exposure and HLA in healthy donors. TCRdb's copy holds only in-frame clones and misses some; the assay was immunoSEQ multiplex PCR. The data show some 260,000 clones, roughly 87% seen once. The sequenced sample consisted of PBMCs. The receptors shown here come from a man aged 18 to 30 in good health and CMV-seropositive.

This clone was recorded once. This rearrangement joins TRBV6-6 to TRBJ2-5; maybe TRBD2 (6 bases). The CDR3 consists of 11 residues. Trimming shortened V by 5 bases and J by 7 bases, and 8 bases separated the two germline ends. Germline-derived CDR1 and CDR2 are MNHNY and SVGAGI (reference sequence). The chain's CDR3 is CASSNGGTQYF. The DNA for the CDR3 is TGTGCCAGCAGTAACGGGGGGACCCAGTACTTC.

The chain employs TRBV27 and TRBJ1-1, with 7 bases lining up with TRBD1. The CDR3 consists of 14 residues. The junction had 4 bases not matched to a gene; V was cut back by 2 bases and J by 4 bases. CDR1 and CDR2 from the germline V gene are MNHEY and SMNVEV (reference sequence). The DNA for the CDR3 is TGTGCCAGCAGTTTAAGGGGGCCAGGCACTGAAGCTTTCTTT. It codes for CASSLRGPGTEAFF.

The chain is built from TRBV19 and TRBJ2-7; D ambiguous. CDR1 is LNHDA and CDR2 is SQIVND in the germline V gene (reference sequence). The ends were cut back, 10 bases at V and 6 bases at J, with 19 bases in the middle. CDR3 length equals 13 residues. The CDR3 region has the DNA TGTGCCACCCTGTCCAGCCTCGCAGGCGAGCAGTACTTC. It codes for CATLSSLAGEQYF.

V is TRBV7-9 and J is TRBJ1-1; TRBD1 agrees at 10 bases. This CDR3 has 15 residues. The V gene end was trimmed by 7 bases and the J gene end by 0 bases; junction bases not matched to a gene: 5. CDR1 and CDR2 (germline): SEHNR, FQNEAQ (reference sequence). The CDR3 spells CASTKGQGMNTEAFF. Here the CDR3 DNA reads TGTGCCAGCACCAAGGGACAGGGGATGAACACTGAAGCTTTCTTT.

The genes are TRBV5-1 and TRBJ1-5; TRBD1 might be the D (5 bases). Germline CDR1 SGHRS, CDR2 YFSETQ. Deletions cut 3 bases from V and 7 bases from J, with 14 bases between. This CDR3 contains 14 residues. The chain's CDR3 is CASSSGPTEQPQHF. DNA for the CDR3: TGCGCCAGCAGCTCGGGACCTACGGAACAGCCCCAGCATTTT.

This rearrangement joins TRBV15 to TRBJ2-1; perhaps TRBD2 as D (6 bases). Trimming pared 1 base from V and 7 bases from J, leaving 17 bases between. This CDR3 region has 16 residues. From germline, CDR1 is LNHNV and CDR2 YYDKDF (reference sequence). The CDR3 DNA follows: TGTGCCACCAGCAGAGGCGGGGACGGTTTAGATAATGAGCAGTTCTTC. It codes for CATSRGGDGLDNEQFF.

This clone has just a few counts. This chain links TRBV2 with TRBJ1-5; D is perhaps TRBD1 (5 bases). Trimming took 5 bases from V and 2 from J, leaving 10 bases between them. The CDR3 has 14 residues. CDR1 and CDR2 (germline): SNHLY, FYNNEI. In DNA form, the CDR3 reads TGTGCCAGCAGTTGGACCAGGGGCAATCAGCCCCAGCATTTT. Amino acid sequence: CASSWTRGNQPQHF.

V usage is TRBV19 and J usage is TRBJ1-1; 7 bases match TRBD1. V lost 5 bases, J lost 5 bases, and 11 bases stayed unmatched. The CDR3 is made up of 15 amino acids. Germline CDR1 is LNHDA and CDR2 is SQIVND (reference sequence). The CDR3 DNA is TGTGCCAGTAGTCCCCGACAGGGAAGTTTGACTGAAGCTTTCTTT. Translated, it gives CASSPRQGSLTEAFF.

The sample holds a few counts of this clone. J is TRBJ2-2 and V is TRBV29-1; D possibly corresponds to TRBD2 (6 bases). Germline V lookup: CDR1 SQVTM, CDR2 ANQGSEA. Trimming shortened V by 6 bases and J by 6 bases, and 20 bases separated the two germline ends. There are 15 residues in the CDR3. CDR3 loop: CSVAGTLISSGELFF. The CDR3 DNA follows: TGCAGCGTCGCCGGGACTTTAATTTCATCCGGGGAGCTGTTTTTT.

The CDR3 is CSVVRQGAHEQYF. The DNA of the CDR3 is TGCAGCGTCGTCAGACAGGGTGCCCACGAGCAGTACTTC. This rearrangement joins TRBV29-1 to TRBJ2-7; 7 bases are a match to TRBD1. The germline V gene encodes CDR1 SQVTM and CDR2 ANQGSEA. Trimming removed 6 bases from V and 5 bases from J; junction bases left unmatched: 10. The length of the CDR3 is 13 residues.

This clone was counted between two and nine times. The chain links TRBV7-3 to TRBJ2-5; no clear D gene. Trimming left V 0 bases short and J 5 bases short, with 13 bases between. CDR1 is SGHTA, CDR2 FQGTGA, per germline. This CDR3 region has 15 residues. CDR3 residues: CASSLTLSSTETQYF. The CDR3, as DNA: TGTGCCAGCAGCTTAACGTTGTCTAGTACCGAGACCCAGTACTTC.

This chain joins TRBV4-2 and TRBJ2-6; weak D call: TRBD2 (6 bases). The CDR3 covers 16 residues. The V gene's germline CDR1 is LGHNA and CDR2 YNFKEQ. The V and J ends lost 3 bases and 0 bases respectively, with 9 bases between them. CDR3 sequence: CASSQFGGSGANVLTF. The CDR3 region has the DNA TGTGCCAGCAGCCAGTTCGGGGGCTCTGGGGCCAACGTCCTGACTTTC.

This chain uses TRBV2 with TRBJ1-1, with D hard to call. There are 15 residues in the CDR3. Germline values: CDR1 SNHLY, CDR2 FYNNEI. Trimming removed 2 bases from V and 3 bases from J, with 13 bases in between. In DNA form, the CDR3 reads TGTGCCAGCAGTGAACGGCGGTTATGGGACACTGAAGCTTTCTTT. This gives the protein CASSERRLWDTEAFF.